Each of the 11 T cell receptor beta chains below was sequenced from the same sample in a study of shared clonotypes between healthy human individuals. Only in-frame clones appear in the TCRdb table, and some are missing; sequencing was by immunoSEQ multiplex PCR. The profile shows some 2,500,000 clones, under 95% of them singletons. Sequencing was done on a sample of naive CD4+ T cells from PBMCs. As for subset: CD45RA+ positively selected. The receptor source for this set is a man between 18 and 35 years old in good health. Some clones in this sample may be carry-over from other donors' samples.

This chain uses TRBV28 with TRBJ2-7; a weak D match, TRBD2 (6 bases). This CDR3 spans 14 amino acids. V gave up 4 bases and J gave up 7 bases, with 17 bases separating them. The germline CDR1 and CDR2 sequences are MDHEN and SYDVKM. The DNA of the CDR3 is TGTGCCAGCAGTTCCCCTCACATGGGGGGAGAGCAGTACTTC. Translation: CASSSPHMGGEQYF.

V gene TRBV28 combines with J gene TRBJ2-2; 15 bases are shared with TRBD2. This CDR3 spans 16 amino acids. V lost 11 bases and J lost 4; bases outside the gene matches: 8. CDR1 MDHEN and CDR2 SYDVKM come from the germline V gene. The CDR3: CAGLAGGRSGTGELFF. The CDR3 nucleotides read TGTGCCGGACTAGCGGGAGGGCGGTCGGGCACCGGGGAGCTGTTTTTT. Based on the CDR3 plus reference TRBV28 and TRBJ2-2, the full variable domain is DVKVTQSSRYLVKRTGEKVFLECVQDMDHENMFWYRQDPGLGLRLIYFSYDVKMKEKGDIPEGYSVSREKKERFSLILESASTNQTSMYLCAGLAGGRSGTGELFFGEGSRLTVL.

The V gene is TRBV2, the J gene TRBJ2-6; 10 bases align to TRBD1. The ends lost 10 bases at V and 0 bases at J; junction bases unmatched: 15. Germline V gene sequence: CDR1 SNHLY, CDR2 FYNNEI. This CDR3 contains 19 residues. This chain's CDR3 is CAIRPVPGTGDSGANVLTF. In DNA, the CDR3 is TGTGCCATTCGACCGGTACCCGGGACAGGGGACTCTGGGGCCAACGTCCTGACTTTC.

This chain connects TRBV28 to TRBJ2-1, with D tentatively TRBD1 (5 bases). V was trimmed by 5 bases and J by 2 bases, leaving 13 bases between them. The CDR3 has 15 residues. CDR1 MDHEN and CDR2 SYDVKM come from the germline V gene. The chain's CDR3 is CASSLGPDTYNEQFF. CDR3 nucleotide sequence: TGTGCCAGCAGTCTAGGGCCGGACACCTACAATGAGCAGTTCTTC.

V usage is TRBV6-1 and J usage is TRBJ1-1; 7 nucleotides align to TRBD1. The CDR3 has 14 amino acids. Germline V gives CDR1 MNHNS, CDR2 SASEGT. Losses at the gene ends were 6 bases for V and 0 bases for J; bases not matched to a gene: 4. CDR3 amino acids: CASSDRDLNTEAFF. For the CDR3, the DNA is TGTGCCAGCAGCGACAGGGACCTGAACACTGAAGCTTTCTTT.

The chain joins TRBV10-1 to TRBJ2-1, with TRBD1 matching over 12 bases. This CDR3 is built from 15 residues. Germline CDR1 reads WNHNN; CDR2 reads SYGVQD (reference sequence). With 4 bases clipped from V and 5 bases from J, the junction kept 3 bases outside the gene matches. The CDR3 reads CASSAGTGGNNEQFF. CDR3 coding DNA: TGCGCCAGCAGTGCCGGGACAGGGGGCAACAATGAGCAGTTCTTC.

To note about this clone: This sample also contains other DNA sequences that code for the same CDR3. This chain connects TRBV5-4 to TRBJ2-5; 7 nucleotides match TRBD2. Trimming at V came to 0 bases and at J to 4 bases, leaving 3 bases not matched to a gene. The CDR3 sequence is 14 residues long. Germline CDR1 is SGHNT and CDR2 is YYREEE (reference sequence). In DNA form, the CDR3 reads TGTGCCAGCAGCTTGGGGGGCGGGAGAGAGACCCAGTACTTC. This codes for CASSLGGGRETQYF.

The chain is built from TRBV4-1 and TRBJ1-1; 8 positions agree with TRBD1. The V and J ends lost 3 bases and 1 base, in that order; junction bases with no gene match: 10. Looked up from germline, CDR1 is MGHRA and CDR2 is YSYEKL. This CDR3 has 17 residues. CDR3 coding DNA: TGCGCCAGCAGCCAGGCTAGACAGGGGCAAACGAACACTGAAGCTTTCTTT. Translation: CASSQARQGQTNTEAFF.

The chain has TRBV6-5 and TRBJ2-7, with D perhaps TRBD1 (6 bases). The V gene's germline CDR1 is MNHEY and CDR2 SVGAGI. The CDR3 extends over 15 amino acids. V was clipped by 5 bases and J by 0 bases, with 14 bases between them. The CDR3 DNA sequence: TGTGCCAGCAGTCGTTCCGGGACAAGCTCCTACGAGCAGTACTTC. This sequence encodes CASSRSGTSSYEQYF.

The rearrangement links TRBV28 to TRBJ2-7; the match to TRBD1 covers 10 bases. With 2 bases clipped from V and 5 bases from J, the junction kept 6 bases outside the gene matches. This CDR3 has 15 residues. In germline, CDR1 is MDHEN, CDR2 SYDVKM. The CDR3 here is CASSLGGTGVDEQYF. CDR3 DNA sequence: TGTGCCAGCAGTTTAGGTGGGACAGGGGTCGACGAGCAGTACTTC.

V gene TRBV10-3 combines with J gene TRBJ2-5, with D perhaps matching TRBD1 (6 bases). Between the trimmed V and J ends, which lost 10 bases and 4 bases, there was a span of 22 bases. The CDR3 has 15 amino acids. Germline CDR1 and CDR2: ENHRY and SYGVKD. The CDR3 reads CATKRGMDLRETQYF. CDR3 nucleotides: TGTGCCACAAAGAGGGGGATGGACTTGCGAGAGACCCAGTACTTC.